This entry features one T cell receptor beta chain sequence. No antigen is known for it. No much larger clone is present one base from it, and per-base qualities are unavailable. The sample originates from a study of CD8+ T cells in alopecia areata (dated 2018 in TCRdb). Concerning the study at large: Treated patients were enrolled in an open-label pilot trial of oral tofacitinib at 5 to 10 mg twice daily for moderate-to-severe alopecia areata. Patients received tofacitinib for 6 to 18 months and were then followed off drug for 6 months to check for delayed response and recurrence. The SALT score, which quantifies the percentage of affected scalp surface area, was used to measure disease severity in treated patients. To study T cell clonal expansion in alopecia areata, the researchers applied high-throughput TCRbeta sequencing to both the C3H/HeJ mouse model and human patients. Human TCRbeta sequencing covered scalp tissue and sorted CD4+ and CD8+ peripheral blood T cells from patchy and totalis/universalis alopecia areata patients and healthy controls. Biopsies were taken from tofacitinib-treated patients at baseline and at 4 and 24 weeks of treatment, and a later scalp biopsy was taken in several of the tofacitinib-treated patients. Scalp clonality was compared across normal scalp (n=4), patchy alopecia areata scalp (n=8), and alopecia totalis/universalis scalp (n=8). RNA was extracted with the PAXgene miRNA kit for fixed scalp, the miRNeasy kit for PBMCs, and the RNeasy kit for mouse skin. immunoSEQ multiplex PCR using 35 Vbeta forward primers and 13 Jbeta reverse primers was used to amplify TCRbeta CDR3 regions. Broader findings and caveats from the paper: During tofacitinib treatment, many expanded lesional clones stuck around in both scalp and blood, and this persistence may partly explain why relapse happens after treatment is stopped. Tofacitinib significantly decreased scalp clonality and the number of expanded CD8+ clones among the top 100 scalp clones. Unlike mouse skin, where gammadelta T cells dominate, normal human skin contains resident alphabeta T cells that get sequenced too, which complicates analysis of the scalp TCR repertoire. Because the treated cohort was small and had just a single nonresponder, larger studies are needed to establish links between baseline CD8+ expansion and response. TCR sequences shared between patients were less clear than in mice, possibly partly because of HLA diversity in the patient population. Higher clonality and more expanded CD8+ clones were observed in lesional scalp than in normal scalp, particularly in alopecia totalis/universalis, a finding suggestive of antigenic drive.

Taken from cysteine to phenylalanine, the CDR3 has 12 residues. The sequence is cut down to CDR3 DNA, 36 bases in frame from base 1. The V and J ends are trimmed by 3 bases and 8 bases, leaving 9 bases between them. CDR1 and CDR2 (SGDLS, YYNGEE) derive from the germline V gene. Libraries were prepared through the immunoSEQ multiplex PCR assay. RNA was extracted from all samples and reverse transcribed into cDNA as template for TCR sequencing. First-strand cDNA was synthesized with SuperScript III using a 2:1 mix of oligo-dT and random hexamers. A synthetic immune receptor repertoire was used to measure amplification bias, and any remaining bias was corrected computationally. On the study's bioinformatics: Raw reads were preprocessed for error removal, and CDR3 was defined according to IMGT conventions as running from the conserved cysteine to phenylalanine. Clonality was computed by normalizing Shannon entropy by log2 of the number of productive unique TCRs and subtracting the result from 1. CD4 or CD8 identity of scalp clones was inferred by cross-referencing scalp TCRbeta sequences with sorted blood CD4 and CD8 repertoires. Imported from immuneACCESS, the table was reduced by TCRdb to in-frame sequences with V and J called. These copies leave out some clones; in studies compared against another copy, an unresolved V gene accounts for under half, and the cause of the remainder is not known. V, J and clone size are taken as reported in that table, and D and trimming were inferred from the DNA itself. This sample lists more than 110,000 clones; about 56% were detected once. Around a sixth of the sample comes from the top ten.

What this sample's time point label stands for: 4 weeks on oral tofacitinib. The intended sense of this specimen's treatment or condition label: oral pan-JAK inhibitor, 5-10 mg twice daily. Lesional scalp punch biopsies and peripheral blood were obtained from alopecia areata patients. PBMCs were separated by density centrifugation and stained for CD3, CD4 and CD8, after which CD4+ and CD8+ T cells were sorted on a FACSAria. The chain is made from TRBV9 and TRBJ2-1, with the D gene not clear enough to name. This clonotype originated in a human donor with alopecia areata. This specimen consisted of CD8+ T cells sorted from blood, obtained at week 4, from a patient treated with tofacitinib. The encoded CDR3 is CASSGPSDEQFF. The nucleotides are TGTGCCAGCAGCGGCCCTTCGGATGAGCAGTTCTTC.